This TCR beta chain was documented in a study of blood T cell repertoires in COVID-19. The wider study: From T cells, B-cell-depleted T cells, or PBMCs came the material, which was cDNA or gDNA.

To note about this clone: The junction does not match germline at one end; this may be a read error.

Clones were sequenced by immunoSEQ multiplex PCR, and TCRdb holds only the in-frame ones, with some missing. This sample has fewer than 130,000 clones; about 75% occur once, and the top ten carry 5% to 6.5%. CDR1 and CDR2 (germline): LGHDT, YNNKEL (reference sequence). This CDR3 has 16 residues. The sample consisted of peripheral blood. The clonotype originates from a man older than 75 with acute or convalescent COVID-19. The J gene is TRBJ2-2, the V gene TRBV3-1 (or the pseudogene TRBV3-2), with 8 bases that match TRBD1. The CDR3 protein is CASRPNSRTGTVELFF. The DNA of the CDR3 is TGTGCCAGCAGACCAAATAGCAGGACAGGGACCGTGGAGCTGTTTTTT.